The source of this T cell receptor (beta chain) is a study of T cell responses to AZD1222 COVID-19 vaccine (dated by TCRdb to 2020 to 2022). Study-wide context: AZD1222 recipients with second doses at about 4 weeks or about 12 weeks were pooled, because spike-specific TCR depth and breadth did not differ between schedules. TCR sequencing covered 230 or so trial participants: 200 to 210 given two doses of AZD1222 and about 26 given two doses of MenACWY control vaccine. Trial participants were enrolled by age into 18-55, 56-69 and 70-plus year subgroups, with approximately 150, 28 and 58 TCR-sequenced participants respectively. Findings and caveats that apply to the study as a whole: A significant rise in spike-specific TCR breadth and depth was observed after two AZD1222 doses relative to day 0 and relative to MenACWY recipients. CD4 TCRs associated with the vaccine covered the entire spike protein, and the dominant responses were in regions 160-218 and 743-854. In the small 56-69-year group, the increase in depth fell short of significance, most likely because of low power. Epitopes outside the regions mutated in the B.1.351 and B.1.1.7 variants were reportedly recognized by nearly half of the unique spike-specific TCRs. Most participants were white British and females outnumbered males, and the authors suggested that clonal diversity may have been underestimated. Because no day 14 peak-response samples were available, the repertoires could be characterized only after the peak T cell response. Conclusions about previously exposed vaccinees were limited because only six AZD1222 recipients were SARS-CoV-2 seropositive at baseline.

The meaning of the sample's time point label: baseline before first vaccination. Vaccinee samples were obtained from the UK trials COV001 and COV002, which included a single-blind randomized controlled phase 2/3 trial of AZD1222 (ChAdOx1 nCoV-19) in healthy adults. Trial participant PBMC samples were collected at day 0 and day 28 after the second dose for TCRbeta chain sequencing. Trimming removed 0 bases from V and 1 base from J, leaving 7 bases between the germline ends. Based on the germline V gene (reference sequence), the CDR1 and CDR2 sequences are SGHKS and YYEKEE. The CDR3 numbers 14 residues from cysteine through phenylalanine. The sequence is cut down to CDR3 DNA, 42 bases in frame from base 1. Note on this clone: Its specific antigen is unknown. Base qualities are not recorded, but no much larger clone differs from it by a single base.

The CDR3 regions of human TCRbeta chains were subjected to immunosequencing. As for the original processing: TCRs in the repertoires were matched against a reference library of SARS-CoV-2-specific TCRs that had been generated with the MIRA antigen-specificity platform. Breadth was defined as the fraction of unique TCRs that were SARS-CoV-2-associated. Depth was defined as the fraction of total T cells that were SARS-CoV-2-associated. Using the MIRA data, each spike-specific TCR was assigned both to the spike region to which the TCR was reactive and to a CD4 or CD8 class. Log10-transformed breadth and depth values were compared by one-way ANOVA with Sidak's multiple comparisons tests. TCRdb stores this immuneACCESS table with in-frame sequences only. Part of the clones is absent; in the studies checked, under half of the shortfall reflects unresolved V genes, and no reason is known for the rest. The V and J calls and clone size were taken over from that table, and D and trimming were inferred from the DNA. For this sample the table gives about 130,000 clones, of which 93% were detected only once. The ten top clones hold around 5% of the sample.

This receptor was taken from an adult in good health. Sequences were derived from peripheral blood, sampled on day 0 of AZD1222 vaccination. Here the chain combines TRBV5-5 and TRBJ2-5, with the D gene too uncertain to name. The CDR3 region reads CASSLGPFQETQYF. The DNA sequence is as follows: TGTGCCAGCAGCTTGGGACCGTTCCAAGAGACCCAGTACTTC.